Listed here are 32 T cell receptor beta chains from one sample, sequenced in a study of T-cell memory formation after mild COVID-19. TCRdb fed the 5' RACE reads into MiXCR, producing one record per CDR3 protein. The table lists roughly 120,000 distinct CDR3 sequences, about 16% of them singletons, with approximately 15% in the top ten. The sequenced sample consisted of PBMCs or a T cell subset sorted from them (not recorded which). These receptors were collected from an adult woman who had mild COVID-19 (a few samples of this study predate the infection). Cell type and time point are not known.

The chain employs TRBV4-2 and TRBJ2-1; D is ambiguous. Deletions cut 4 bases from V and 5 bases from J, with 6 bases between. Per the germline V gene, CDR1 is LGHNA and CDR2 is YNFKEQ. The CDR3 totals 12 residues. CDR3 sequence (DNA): TGTGCCAGCAGCCCAAACCACAATGAGCAGTTCTTC. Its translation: CASSPNHNEQFF.

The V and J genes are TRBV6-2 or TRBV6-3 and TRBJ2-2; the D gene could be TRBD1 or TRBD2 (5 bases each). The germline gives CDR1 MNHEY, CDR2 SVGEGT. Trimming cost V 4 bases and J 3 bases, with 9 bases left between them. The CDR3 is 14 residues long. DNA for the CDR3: TGTGCCAGCAGTTCCGGGACCTACACCGGGGAGCTGTTTTTT. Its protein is CASSSGTYTGELFF.

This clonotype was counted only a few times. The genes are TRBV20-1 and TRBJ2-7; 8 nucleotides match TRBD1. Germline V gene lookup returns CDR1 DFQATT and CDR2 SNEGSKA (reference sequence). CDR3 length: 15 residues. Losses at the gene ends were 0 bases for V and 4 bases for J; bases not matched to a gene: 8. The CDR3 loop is CSAREIQGATYEQYF. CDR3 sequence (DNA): TGCAGTGCTAGAGAAATCCAGGGGGCTACTTACGAGCAGTACTTC.

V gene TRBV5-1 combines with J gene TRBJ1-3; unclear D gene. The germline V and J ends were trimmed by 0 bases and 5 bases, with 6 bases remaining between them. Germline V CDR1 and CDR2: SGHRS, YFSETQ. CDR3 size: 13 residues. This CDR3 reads CASSLDSRNTIYF. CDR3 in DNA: TGCGCCAGCAGCTTGGACAGTAGAAACACCATATATTTT.

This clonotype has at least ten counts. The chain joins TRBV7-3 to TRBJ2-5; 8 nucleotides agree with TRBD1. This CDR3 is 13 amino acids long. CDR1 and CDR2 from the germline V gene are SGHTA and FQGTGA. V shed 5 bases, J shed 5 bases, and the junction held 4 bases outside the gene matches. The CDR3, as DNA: TGTGCCAGCAGCCCGACAGGGGATGAGACCCAGTACTTC. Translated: CASSPTGDETQYF.

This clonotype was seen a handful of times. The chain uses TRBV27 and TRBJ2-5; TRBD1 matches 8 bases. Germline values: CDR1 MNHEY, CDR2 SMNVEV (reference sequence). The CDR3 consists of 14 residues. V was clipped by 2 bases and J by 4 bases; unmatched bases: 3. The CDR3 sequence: CASSLGTGGETQYF. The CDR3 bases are TGTGCCAGCAGTTTAGGGACAGGCGGAGAGACCCAGTACTTC.

In DNA form, the CDR3 reads TGTGCCAGCAGCCGGGACATTCAGAACCCTTATGGCTACACCTTC. Translating it yields CASSRDIQNPYGYTF. The chain links TRBV7-2 to TRBJ1-2, with D possibly being TRBD1 (6 bases). There are 15 residues in the CDR3. Deletions cut 5 bases from V and 5 bases from J, with 18 bases between. The germline V gene has CDR1 SGHTA and CDR2 FQGNSA.

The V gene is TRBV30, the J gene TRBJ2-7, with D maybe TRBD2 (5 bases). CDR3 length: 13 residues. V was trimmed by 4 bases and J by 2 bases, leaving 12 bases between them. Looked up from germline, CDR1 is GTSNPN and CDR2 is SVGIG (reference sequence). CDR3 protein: CAWNRGLTYEQYF. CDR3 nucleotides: TGTGCCTGGAACCGAGGACTGACCTACGAGCAGTACTTC.

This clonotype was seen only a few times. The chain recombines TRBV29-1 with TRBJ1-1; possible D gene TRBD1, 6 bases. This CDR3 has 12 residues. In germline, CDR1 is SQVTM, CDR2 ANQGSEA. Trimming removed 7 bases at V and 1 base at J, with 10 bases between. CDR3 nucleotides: TGCAGCGGGGCCAGGGGGAACACTGAAGCTTTCTTT. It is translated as CSGARGNTEAFF.

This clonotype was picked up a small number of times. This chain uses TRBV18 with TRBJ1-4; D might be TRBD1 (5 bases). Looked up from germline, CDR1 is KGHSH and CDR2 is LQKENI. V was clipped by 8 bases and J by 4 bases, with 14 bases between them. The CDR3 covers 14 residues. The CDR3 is CASTQGSLNEKLFF. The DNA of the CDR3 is TGTGCCAGCACTCAGGGCAGCCTTAATGAAAAACTGTTTTTT. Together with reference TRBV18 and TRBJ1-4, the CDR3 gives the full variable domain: NAGVMQNPRHLVRRRGQEARLRCSPMKGHSHVYWYRQLPEEGLKFMVYLQKENIIDESGMPKERFSAEFPKEGPSILRIQQVVRGDSAAYFCASTQGSLNEKLFFGSGTQLSVL.

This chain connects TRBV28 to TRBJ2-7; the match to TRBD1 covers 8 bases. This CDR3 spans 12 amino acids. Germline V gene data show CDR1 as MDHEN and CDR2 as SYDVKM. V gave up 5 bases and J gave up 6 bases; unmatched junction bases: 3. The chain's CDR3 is CASSLTGGEQYF. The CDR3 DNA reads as TGTGCCAGCAGTCTCACAGGGGGCGAGCAGTACTTC.

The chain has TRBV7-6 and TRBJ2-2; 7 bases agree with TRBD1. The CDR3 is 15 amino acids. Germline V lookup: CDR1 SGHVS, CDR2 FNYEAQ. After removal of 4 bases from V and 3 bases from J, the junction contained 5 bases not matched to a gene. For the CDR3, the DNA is TGTGCCAGCAGCTCCCCAGACAGGGACACCGGGGAGCTGTTTTTT. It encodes CASSSPDRDTGELFF.

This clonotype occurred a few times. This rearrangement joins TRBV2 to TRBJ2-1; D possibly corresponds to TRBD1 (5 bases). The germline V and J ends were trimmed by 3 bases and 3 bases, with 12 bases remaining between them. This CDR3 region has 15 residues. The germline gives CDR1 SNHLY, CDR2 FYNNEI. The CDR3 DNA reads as TGTGCCAGCAGTGATTCCAGGGCCTTCTACAATGAGCAGTTCTTC. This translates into CASSDSRAFYNEQFF.

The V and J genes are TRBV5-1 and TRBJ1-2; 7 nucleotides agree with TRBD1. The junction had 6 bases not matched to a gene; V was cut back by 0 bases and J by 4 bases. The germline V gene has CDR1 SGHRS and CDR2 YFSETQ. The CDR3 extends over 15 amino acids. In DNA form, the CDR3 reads TGCGCCAGCAGCTTGGGAGGGGGCGCTTCCTATGGCTACACCTTC. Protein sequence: CASSLGGGASYGYTF.

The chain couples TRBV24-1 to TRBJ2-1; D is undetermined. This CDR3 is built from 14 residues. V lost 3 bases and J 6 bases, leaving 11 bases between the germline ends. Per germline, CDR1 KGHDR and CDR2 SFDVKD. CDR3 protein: CATSDRDFGNEQFF. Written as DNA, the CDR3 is TGTGCCACCAGTGATCGTGACTTTGGCAATGAGCAGTTCTTC.

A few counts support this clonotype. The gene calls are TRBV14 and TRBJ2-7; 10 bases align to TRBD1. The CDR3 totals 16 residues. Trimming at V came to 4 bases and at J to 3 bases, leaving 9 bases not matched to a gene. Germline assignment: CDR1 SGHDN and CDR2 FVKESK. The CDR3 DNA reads TGTGCCAGCAGCCCCCAAGAGGGGACAGGGGTCTACGAGCAGTACTTC. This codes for CASSPQEGTGVYEQYF.

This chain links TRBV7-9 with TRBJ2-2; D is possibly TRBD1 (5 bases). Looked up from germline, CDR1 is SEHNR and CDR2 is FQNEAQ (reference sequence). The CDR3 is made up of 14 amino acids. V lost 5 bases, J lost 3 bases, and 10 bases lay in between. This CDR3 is CASSAAGHTGELFF. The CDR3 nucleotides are TGTGCCAGCAGCGCGGCAGGGCACACCGGGGAGCTGTTTTTT.

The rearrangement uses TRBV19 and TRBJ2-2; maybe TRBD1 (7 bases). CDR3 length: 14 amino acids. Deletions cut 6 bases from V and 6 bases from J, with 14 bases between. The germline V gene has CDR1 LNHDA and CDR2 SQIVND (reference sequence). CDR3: CASRSGQGAGELFF. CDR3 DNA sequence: TGTGCCAGTAGAAGCGGGCAGGGGGCCGGGGAGCTGTTTTTT.

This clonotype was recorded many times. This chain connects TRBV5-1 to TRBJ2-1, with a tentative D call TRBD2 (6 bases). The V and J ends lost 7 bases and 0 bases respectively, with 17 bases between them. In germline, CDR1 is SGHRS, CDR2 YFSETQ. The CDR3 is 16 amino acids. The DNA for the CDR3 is TGCGCCAGCCGCAGGATGGCGGGGAGCTCCTACAATGAGCAGTTCTTC. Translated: CASRRMAGSSYNEQFF.

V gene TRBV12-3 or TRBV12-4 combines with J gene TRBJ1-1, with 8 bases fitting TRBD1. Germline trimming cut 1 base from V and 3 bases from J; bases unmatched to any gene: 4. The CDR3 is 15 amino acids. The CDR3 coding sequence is TGTGCCAGCAGTTTAGAGGACAGGGAATACACTGAAGCTTTCTTT. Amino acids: CASSLEDREYTEAFF.

The DNA for the CDR3 is TGTGCCAGCAGCGCAGAGGGGGGGAGCTACGAGCAGTACTTC. Translated: CASSAEGGSYEQYF. V and J are TRBV9 and TRBJ2-7, with a weak D call TRBD2 (7 bases). Trimming took 3 bases from V and 3 from J, leaving 13 bases between them. This CDR3 is built from 14 residues. Germline assignment: CDR1 SGDLS and CDR2 YYNGEE.

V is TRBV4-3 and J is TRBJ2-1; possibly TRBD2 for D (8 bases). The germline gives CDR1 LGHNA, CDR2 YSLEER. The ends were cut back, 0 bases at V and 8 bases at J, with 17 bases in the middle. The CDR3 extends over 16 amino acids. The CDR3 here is CASSQDFGTAGDEQFF. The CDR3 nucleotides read TGCGCCAGCAGCCAAGACTTTGGGACAGCGGGGGATGAGCAGTTCTTC.

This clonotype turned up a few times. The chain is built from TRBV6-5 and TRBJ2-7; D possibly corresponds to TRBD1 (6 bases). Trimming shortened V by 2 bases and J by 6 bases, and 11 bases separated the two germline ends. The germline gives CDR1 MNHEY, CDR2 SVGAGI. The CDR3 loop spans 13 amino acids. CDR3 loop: CASSYGGRTEQYF. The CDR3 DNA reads TGTGCCAGCAGTTACGGGGGCCGCACCGAGCAGTACTTC.

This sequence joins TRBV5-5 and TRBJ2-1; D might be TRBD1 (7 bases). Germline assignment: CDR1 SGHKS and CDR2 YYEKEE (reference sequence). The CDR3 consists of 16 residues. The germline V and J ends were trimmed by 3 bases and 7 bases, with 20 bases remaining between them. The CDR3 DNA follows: TGTGCCAGCAGCTCCCTGACCGCAGGGGGGAGAAATGAGCAGTTCTTC. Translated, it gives CASSSLTAGGRNEQFF.

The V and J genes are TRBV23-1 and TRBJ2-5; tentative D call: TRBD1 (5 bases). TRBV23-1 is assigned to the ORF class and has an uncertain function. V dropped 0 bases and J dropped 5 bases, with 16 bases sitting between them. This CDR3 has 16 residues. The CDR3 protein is CASSQSHHRIWETQYF. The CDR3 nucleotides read TGCGCCAGCAGTCAATCGCACCACAGGATTTGGGAGACCCAGTACTTC.

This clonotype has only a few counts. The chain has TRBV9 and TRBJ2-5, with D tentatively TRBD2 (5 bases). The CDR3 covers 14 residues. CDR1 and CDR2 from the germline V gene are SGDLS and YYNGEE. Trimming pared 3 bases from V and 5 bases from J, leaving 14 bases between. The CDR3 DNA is TGTGCCAGCAGCGACGGACTGCTCGGCGAGACCCAGTACTTC. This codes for CASSDGLLGETQYF.

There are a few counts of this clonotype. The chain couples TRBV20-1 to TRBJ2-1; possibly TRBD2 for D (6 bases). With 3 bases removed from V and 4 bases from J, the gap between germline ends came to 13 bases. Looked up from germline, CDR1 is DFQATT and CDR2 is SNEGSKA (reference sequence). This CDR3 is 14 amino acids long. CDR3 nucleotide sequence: TGCAGTGCTAGTCCTGGGCGGGGATACAATGAGCAGTTCTTC. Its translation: CSASPGRGYNEQFF.

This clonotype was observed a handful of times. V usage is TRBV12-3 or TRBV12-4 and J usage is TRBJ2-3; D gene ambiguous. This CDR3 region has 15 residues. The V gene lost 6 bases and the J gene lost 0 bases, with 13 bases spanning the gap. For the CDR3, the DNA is TGTGCCAGCAGGATGCGGAGATCTAGCACAGATACGCAGTATTTT. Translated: CASRMRRSSTDTQYF.

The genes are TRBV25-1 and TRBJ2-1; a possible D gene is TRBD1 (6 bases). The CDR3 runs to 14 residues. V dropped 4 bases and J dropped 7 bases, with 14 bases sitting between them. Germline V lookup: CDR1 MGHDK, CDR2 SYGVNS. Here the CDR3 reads CASSGVTGANEQFF. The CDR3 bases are TGTGCCAGCAGTGGTGTGACAGGAGCTAATGAGCAGTTCTTC.

DNA of the CDR3: TGTGCCAGCAGCTCCGGGACTAGCGGGGCATCCCAAGAGACCCAGTACTTC. Amino acid sequence: CASSSGTSGASQETQYF. The rearrangement joins TRBV9 to TRBJ2-5; 13 nucleotides match TRBD2. With 4 bases clipped from V and 1 base from J, the junction kept 7 bases outside the gene matches. CDR3 length equals 17 residues. CDR1 is SGDLS, CDR2 YYNGEE, per germline.

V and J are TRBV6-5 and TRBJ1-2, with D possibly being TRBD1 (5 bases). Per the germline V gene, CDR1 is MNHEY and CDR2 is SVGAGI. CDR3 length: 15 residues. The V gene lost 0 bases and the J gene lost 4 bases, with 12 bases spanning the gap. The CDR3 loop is CASSYSQEGPYGYTF. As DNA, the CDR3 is TGTGCCAGCAGTTACTCCCAGGAGGGGCCCTATGGCTACACCTTC.

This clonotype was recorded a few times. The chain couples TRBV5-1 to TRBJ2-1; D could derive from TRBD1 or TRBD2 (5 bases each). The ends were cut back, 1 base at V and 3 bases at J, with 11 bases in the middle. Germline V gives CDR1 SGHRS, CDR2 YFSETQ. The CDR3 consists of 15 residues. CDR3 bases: TGCGCCAGCAGCTTGCCGACTGGGGGCTACAATGAGCAGTTCTTC. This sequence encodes CASSLPTGGYNEQFF.